This T cell receptor beta chain comes out of a study of cytomegalovirus exposure and HLA in healthy donors. PCR employed 60 Vbeta and 13 Jbeta primers. Using immunoSEQ multiplex PCR, the repertoire was profiled, and TCRdb retains in-frame clones only, with some absent. The sample lists some 200,000 clones, nearly 80% occurring once. Study-level findings and limits: Highly shared variants forming one cluster were likely a sequencing artifact. A prior analysis recorded that most TCR beta V segments were productive about 90% or about 30% of the time.

A word on this clone: Its antigen is not known.

V lost 0 bases and J lost 4, with 11 bases in between. Germline-derived CDR1 and CDR2 are MNHEY and SVGAGI. This CDR3 region has 15 residues. The sequencing sample was made of PBMCs. This receptor was taken from a man in his late teens or twenties in good health and CMV-seronegative. The rearrangement uses TRBV6-5 and TRBJ2-3, with D possibly matching TRBD1 (5 bases). CDR3 in DNA: TGTGCCAGCAGTTACTCGTGGGGCGGTGCAGATACGCAGTATTTT. Protein sequence: CASSYSWGGADTQYF.